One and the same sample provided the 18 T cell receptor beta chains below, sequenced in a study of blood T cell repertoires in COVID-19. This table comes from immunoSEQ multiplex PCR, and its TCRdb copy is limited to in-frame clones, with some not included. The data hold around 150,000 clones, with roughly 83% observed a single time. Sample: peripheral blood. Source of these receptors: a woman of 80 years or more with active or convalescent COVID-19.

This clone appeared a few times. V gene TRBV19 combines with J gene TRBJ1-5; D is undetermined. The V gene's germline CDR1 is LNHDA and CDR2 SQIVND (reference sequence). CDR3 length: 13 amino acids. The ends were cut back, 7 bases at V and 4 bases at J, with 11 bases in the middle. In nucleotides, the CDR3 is TGTGCCAGTAAGGACCCGGGAAATCAGCCCCAGCATTTT. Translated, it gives CASKDPGNQPQHF.

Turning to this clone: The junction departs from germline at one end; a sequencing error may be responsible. The CDR3 bases are TGTGCCAGCAGATTGGGTCTAGGGGACTACGAGCAGTACTTC. Translation gives CASRLGLGDYEQYF. The rearrangement links TRBV5-6 to TRBJ2-7, with a possible D match to TRBD1 (5 bases). CDR3 length: 14 residues. Germline values: CDR1 SGHDT, CDR2 YYEEEE.

CDR3 residues: CASSLADGQAYEQYF. In DNA form, the CDR3 reads TGTGCCAGCAGCTTAGCGGATGGACAGGCCTACGAGCAGTACTTC. The chain joins TRBV7-6 to TRBJ2-7; the match to TRBD1 covers 7 bases. Looked up from germline, CDR1 is SGHVS and CDR2 is FNYEAQ. J gave up 2 bases and V 0 bases, and 4 bases lay outside the gene matches. The CDR3 covers 15 residues.

The CDR3 DNA is TGTGCCAGCAGTGAAAGGCCAGGGGAGGGTTCACCCCTCCACTTT. The encoded protein is CASSERPGEGSPLHF. The chain carries TRBV6-1 and TRBJ1-6; a possible D gene is TRBD1 (6 bases). This CDR3 has 15 residues. Germline V CDR1 and CDR2: MNHNS, SASEGT. V was pared by 2 bases and J by 9 bases, with 14 bases between.

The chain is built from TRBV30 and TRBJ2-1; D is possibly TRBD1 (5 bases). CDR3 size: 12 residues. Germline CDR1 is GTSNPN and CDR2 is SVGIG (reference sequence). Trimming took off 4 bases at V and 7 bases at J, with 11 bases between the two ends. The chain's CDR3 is CAWNQGVNEQFF. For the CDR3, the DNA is TGTGCCTGGAACCAGGGTGTAAATGAGCAGTTCTTC.

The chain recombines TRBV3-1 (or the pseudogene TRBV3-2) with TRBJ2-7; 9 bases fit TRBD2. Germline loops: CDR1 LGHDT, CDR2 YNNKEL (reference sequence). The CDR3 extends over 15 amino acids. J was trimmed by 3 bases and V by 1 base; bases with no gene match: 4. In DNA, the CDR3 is TGTGCCAGCAGCCAAGTGAAGCGGGGGGTCTACGAGCAGTACTTC. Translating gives CASSQVKRGVYEQYF.

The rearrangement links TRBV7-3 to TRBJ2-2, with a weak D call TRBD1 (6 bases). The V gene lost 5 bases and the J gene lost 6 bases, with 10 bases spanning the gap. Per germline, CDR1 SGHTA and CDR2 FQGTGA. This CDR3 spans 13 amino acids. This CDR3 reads CASSTQGSGELFF. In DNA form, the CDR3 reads TGTGCCAGCAGCACACAGGGCTCCGGGGAGCTGTTTTTT.

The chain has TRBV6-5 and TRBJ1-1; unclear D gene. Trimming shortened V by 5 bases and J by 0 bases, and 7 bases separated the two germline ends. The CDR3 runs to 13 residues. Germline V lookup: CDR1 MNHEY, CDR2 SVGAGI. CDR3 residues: CASSPVVNTEAFF. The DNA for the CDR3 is TGTGCCAGCAGTCCCGTTGTGAACACTGAAGCTTTCTTT.

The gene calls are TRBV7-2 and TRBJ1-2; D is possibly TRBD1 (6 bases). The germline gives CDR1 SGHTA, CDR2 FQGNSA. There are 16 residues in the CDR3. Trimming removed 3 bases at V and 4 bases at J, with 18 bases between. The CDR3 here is CASSFKAAGETYGYTF. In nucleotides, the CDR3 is TGTGCCAGCAGCTTCAAGGCGGCAGGGGAGACCTATGGCTACACCTTC.

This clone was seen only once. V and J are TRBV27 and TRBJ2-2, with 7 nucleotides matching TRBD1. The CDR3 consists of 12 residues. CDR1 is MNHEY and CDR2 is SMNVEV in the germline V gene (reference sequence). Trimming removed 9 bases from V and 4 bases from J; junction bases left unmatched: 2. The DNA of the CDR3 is TGTGCCAGTAACAGGGGCACCGGGGAGCTGTTTTTT. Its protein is CASNRGTGELFF.

This CDR3 is CASIPTGGVGVTEAFF. In DNA, the CDR3 is TGTGCCAGCATCCCGACAGGGGGGGTAGGTGTCACTGAAGCTTTCTTT. The J gene is TRBJ1-1, the V gene TRBV25-1, with 9 bases identical to TRBD1. The CDR3 contains 16 residues. Germline assignment: CDR1 MGHDK and CDR2 SYGVNS. The junction had 13 bases not matched to a gene; V was cut back by 7 bases and J by 4 bases.

CDR3: CASRDPGSNYGYTF. CDR3 in DNA: TGTGCCAGTAGGGATCCCGGGTCTAACTATGGCTACACCTTC. The rearrangement joins TRBV19 to TRBJ1-2; D remains unclear. CDR1 is LNHDA and CDR2 is SQIVND in the germline V gene (reference sequence). Trimming pared 6 bases from V and 0 bases from J, leaving 11 bases between. The CDR3 length is 14 residues.

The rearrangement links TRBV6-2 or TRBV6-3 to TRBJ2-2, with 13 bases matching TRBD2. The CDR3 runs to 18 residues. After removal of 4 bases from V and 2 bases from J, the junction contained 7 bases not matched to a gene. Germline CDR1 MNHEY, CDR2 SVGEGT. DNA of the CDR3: TGTGCCAGCAGTTCCCGGACTAGCGGGGGACCAAACACCGGGGAGCTGTTTTTT. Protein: CASSSRTSGGPNTGELFF.

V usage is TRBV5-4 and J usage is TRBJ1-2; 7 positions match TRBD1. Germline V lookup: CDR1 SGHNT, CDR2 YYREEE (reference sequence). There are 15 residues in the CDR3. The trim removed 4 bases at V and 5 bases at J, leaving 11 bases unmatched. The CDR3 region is CASSQPGQTFYGYTF. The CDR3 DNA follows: TGTGCCAGCAGCCAGCCGGGACAGACCTTTTATGGCTACACCTTC.

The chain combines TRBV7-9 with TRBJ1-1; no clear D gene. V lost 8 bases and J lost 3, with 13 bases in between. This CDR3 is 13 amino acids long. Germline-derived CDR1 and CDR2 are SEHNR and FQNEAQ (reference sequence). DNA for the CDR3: TGTGCCAGCGACACAACTCGATACACTGAAGCTTTCTTT. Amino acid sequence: CASDTTRYTEAFF.

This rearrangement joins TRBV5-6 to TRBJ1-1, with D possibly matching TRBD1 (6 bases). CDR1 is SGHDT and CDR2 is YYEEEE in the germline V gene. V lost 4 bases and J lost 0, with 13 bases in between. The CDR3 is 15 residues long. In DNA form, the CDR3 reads TGTGCCAGCAGCCGACAGGACCTCATGAACACTGAAGCTTTCTTT. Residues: CASSRQDLMNTEAFF.

CDR3 bases: TGCGCCAGCAGTGGGACGGCAGGGCAGCCCCAGCATTTT. It is translated as CASSGTAGQPQHF. This chain links TRBV10-2 with TRBJ1-5; D may be TRBD1 (5 bases). The CDR3 has 13 amino acids. Trimming removed 4 bases at V and 7 bases at J, with 11 bases between. Germline V CDR1 and CDR2: WSHSY, SAAADI.

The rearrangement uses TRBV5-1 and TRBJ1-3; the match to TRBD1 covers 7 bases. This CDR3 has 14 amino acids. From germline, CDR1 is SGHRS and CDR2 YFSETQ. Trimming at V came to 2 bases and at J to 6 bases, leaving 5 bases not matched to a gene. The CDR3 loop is CASSLGQVENTIYF. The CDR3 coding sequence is TGCGCCAGCAGCTTAGGACAGGTGGAAAACACCATATATTTT.